What follows are 7 T cell receptor beta chains derived from one specimen sequenced in a study of blood T cell repertoires in COVID-19. Measured with immunoSEQ multiplex PCR; TCRdb has only the in-frame clones, and not every one. The table includes about 190,000 clones, about 83% detected once. Specimen: peripheral blood. The origin of the receptors is an older woman with COVID-19, enrolled during active disease.

The chain has TRBV11-3 and TRBJ2-3, with 7 bases fitting TRBD2. The CDR3 extends over 14 amino acids. After removal of 4 bases from V and 6 bases from J, the junction contained 7 bases not matched to a gene. Germline lookup yields CDR1 SGHNT and CDR2 YENEEA. CDR3 DNA: TGTGCCAGCAGCTCGGGAAGCGGGACGGATACGCAGTATTTT. It translates to CASSSGSGTDTQYF.

This sequence joins TRBV30 and TRBJ2-3; TRBD1 might be the D (6 bases). The CDR3 totals 16 residues. CDR1 and CDR2 (germline): GTSNPN, SVGIG (reference sequence). V was shortened by 3 bases and J by 3 bases, with 19 bases between the two germline ends. The CDR3 here is CAWSLTPQGWTDTQYF. DNA of the CDR3: TGTGCCTGGAGCCTGACACCACAGGGTTGGACAGATACGCAGTATTTT.

This rearrangement joins TRBV15 to TRBJ1-1, with D maybe TRBD1 (5 bases). The CDR3 covers 13 residues. V shed 2 bases and J shed 3 bases, with 7 bases lying between them. Per the germline V gene, CDR1 is LNHNV and CDR2 is YYDKDF (reference sequence). The CDR3, as DNA: TGTGCCACCAGCAGACAGGGCTACACTGAAGCTTTCTTT. Amino acid sequence: CATSRQGYTEAFF.

CDR3 in amino acids: CASGATEAFF. The CDR3, as DNA: TGTGCCAGTGGGGCCACTGAAGCTTTCTTT. The V call is TRBV27, the J call TRBJ1-1, with D perhaps TRBD1 (5 bases). V was trimmed by 9 bases and J by 4 bases, leaving 6 bases between them. From germline, CDR1 is MNHEY and CDR2 SMNVEV (reference sequence). This CDR3 is 10 amino acids long.

The genes are TRBV14 and TRBJ1-3; D ambiguous. The CDR3 has 15 residues. With 2 bases removed from V and 5 bases from J, the gap between germline ends came to 13 bases. Germline V gene data show CDR1 as SGHDN and CDR2 as FVKESK. The CDR3 is CASSQRGGERNTIYF. CDR3 coding DNA: TGTGCCAGCAGCCAACGTGGCGGGGAGAGAAACACCATATATTTT.

The genes are TRBV30 and TRBJ2-2; 8 positions match TRBD1. The CDR3 is 15 residues long. CDR1 and CDR2 from the germline V gene are GTSNPN and SVGIG (reference sequence). V lost 3 bases and J lost 3; bases outside the gene matches: 6. CDR3 region: CAWRGQGAYTGELFF. As DNA, the CDR3 is TGTGCCTGGAGGGGGCAGGGGGCTTACACCGGGGAGCTGTTTTTT.

The genes are TRBV30 and TRBJ1-2; D not certain. This CDR3 is 11 amino acids long. V dropped 4 bases and J dropped 3 bases, with 6 bases sitting between them. Germline lookup yields CDR1 GTSNPN and CDR2 SVGIG (reference sequence). The CDR3 protein is CAWMRDYGYTF. The CDR3 bases are TGTGCCTGGATGCGAGACTATGGCTACACCTTC.